This TCR beta chain was sequenced in a study of blood T cell repertoires in COVID-19. Study information: Whether acute or convalescent, the COVID-19 samples came from the United States, Italy and Spain. PBMCs, B-cell-depleted T cells, or T cells were the source of the cDNA or gDNA that made up the material.

In the source study's methods: Scientists estimated how many nucleated cells there were by amplifying reference gene primers. TCRdb keeps only in-frame clones here, not all; method: immunoSEQ multiplex PCR. V and J calls plus clone size are reproduced from that table; the DNA served to infer D and trimming. The repertoire consists of roughly 190,000 clones, with approximately 90% occurring once and the leading ten covering about 4.5%. The CDR3 is made up of 14 amino acids. The germline CDR1 and CDR2 sequences are SGHTA and FQGNSA. The germline V and J ends were trimmed by 2 bases and 7 bases, with 15 bases remaining between them.

The sample taken for sequencing was peripheral blood. The V call is TRBV7-2, the J call TRBJ2-7; possibly TRBD1 for D (6 bases). This receptor was taken from a human donor in a cohort sampled during active COVID-19. This CDR3 is CASSLNANQGEQYF. CDR3 bases: TGTGCCAGCAGCTTAAACGCCAATCAGGGGGAGCAGTACTTC.